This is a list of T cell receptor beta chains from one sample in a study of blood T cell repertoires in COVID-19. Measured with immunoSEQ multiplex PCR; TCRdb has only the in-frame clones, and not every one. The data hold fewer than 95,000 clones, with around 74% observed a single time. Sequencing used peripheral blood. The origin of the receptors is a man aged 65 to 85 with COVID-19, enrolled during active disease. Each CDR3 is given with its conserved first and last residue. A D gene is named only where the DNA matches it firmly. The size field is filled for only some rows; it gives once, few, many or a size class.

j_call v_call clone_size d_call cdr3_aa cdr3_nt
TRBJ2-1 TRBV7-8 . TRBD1 CASSRRTGNYNEQFF TGTGCCAGCAGCCGCCGGACAGGGAACTACAATGAGCAGTTCTTC
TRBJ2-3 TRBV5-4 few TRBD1 CASRTPGQDTDTQYF TGTGCCAGCAGAACCCCGGGACAGGACACAGATACGCAGTATTTT
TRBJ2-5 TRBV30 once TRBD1 CAWSVGGTGETQYF TGTGCCTGGAGTGTGGGCGGGACAGGAGAGACCCAGTACTTC
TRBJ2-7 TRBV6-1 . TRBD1 CASSDGDRSLPRGYF TGTGCCAGCAGTGATGGGGACAGGTCCCTCCCTAGGGGGTACTTC
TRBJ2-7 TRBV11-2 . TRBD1 CASSFETGQGEQYF TGTGCCAGCAGCTTTGAGACAGGGCAAGGCGAGCAGTACTTC
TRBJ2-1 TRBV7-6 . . CASSLKGVLGNEQFF TGTGCCAGCAGCTTAAAGGGAGTATTGGGCAATGAGCAGTTCTTC
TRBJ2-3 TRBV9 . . CASSVGSDQGISTDTQYF TGTGCCAGCAGCGTAGGATCCGATCAGGGCATAAGCACAGATACGCAGTATTTT
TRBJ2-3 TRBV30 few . CAWSVFGRGASSDTQYF TGTGCCTGGAGTGTATTTGGCCGGGGGGCGTCGTCAGATACGCAGTATTTT
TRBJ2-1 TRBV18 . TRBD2 CASSPGLAAYNEQFF TGTGCCAGCTCACCAGGGCTAGCGGCCTACAATGAGCAGTTCTTC
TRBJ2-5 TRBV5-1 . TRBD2 CASSSTSTSGAETQYF TGCGCCAGCAGCTCCACCTCAACTAGCGGGGCTGAGACCCAGTACTTC
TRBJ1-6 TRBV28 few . CASSFKRTGFHF TGTGCCAGCAGCTTTAAACGGACTGGTTTCCACTTT
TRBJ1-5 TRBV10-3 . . CAISPFDQPQHF TGTGCCATCAGTCCTTTTGATCAGCCCCAGCATTTT
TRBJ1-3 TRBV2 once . CASSVARSGNTIYF TGTGCCAGCAGTGTGGCCAGATCTGGAAACACCATATATTTT
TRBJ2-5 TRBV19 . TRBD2 CASSPTGLAGHETQYF TGTGCCAGTAGTCCAACGGGACTAGCGGGTCACGAGACCCAGTACTTC
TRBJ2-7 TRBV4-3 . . CASSQGHGDDEQYF TGCGCCAGCAGCCAGGGACACGGGGACGACGAGCAGTACTTC
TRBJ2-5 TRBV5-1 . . CASRYTGTNEETQYF TGCGCCAGCAGATATACCGGGACAAATGAAGAGACCCAGTACTTC
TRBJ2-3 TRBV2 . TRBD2 CASSEGAGGGDTQYF TGTGCCAGCAGTGAAGGGGCGGGAGGAGGCGATACGCAGTATTTT
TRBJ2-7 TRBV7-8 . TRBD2 CASGLDGGTPRQYF TGTGCCAGCGGACTAGACGGGGGAACCCCCCGGCAGTACTTC
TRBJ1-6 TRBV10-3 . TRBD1 CAISPGTGQRSPLHF TGTGCCATCAGTCCTGGGACAGGGCAACGGTCACCCCTCCACTTT
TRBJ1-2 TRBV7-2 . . CASSPQGNPVTGGYTF TGTGCCAGCAGCCCCCAAGGTAACCCCGTAACAGGCGGCTACACCTTC
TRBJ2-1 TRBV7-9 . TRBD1 CASSFFGTGYNEQFF TGTGCCAGCAGCTTCTTTGGGACAGGTTACAATGAGCAGTTCTTC
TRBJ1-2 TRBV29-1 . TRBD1 CSVGDRGFYGYTF TGCAGCGTTGGGGACAGGGGGTTCTATGGCTACACCTTC
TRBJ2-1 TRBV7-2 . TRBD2 CASRSPGLAGINEQFF TGTGCCAGCAGATCTCCGGGACTAGCGGGAATCAATGAGCAGTTCTTC
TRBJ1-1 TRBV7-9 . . CASSYLGGALNTEAFF TGTGCCAGCAGCTACCTCGGGGGGGCACTGAACACTGAAGCTTTCTTT
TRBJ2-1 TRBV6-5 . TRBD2 CASTRLAGVVREQFF TGTGCCAGCACGAGACTAGCGGGAGTAGTCCGCGAGCAGTTCTTC
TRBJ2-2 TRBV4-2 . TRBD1 CASSHGTGAGELFF TGTGCCAGCAGCCACGGGACAGGGGCCGGGGAGCTGTTTTTT
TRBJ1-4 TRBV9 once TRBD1 CASGQGQEKLFF TGTGCCTCGGGACAGGGACAAGAAAAACTGTTTTTT
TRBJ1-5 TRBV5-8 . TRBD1 CASSHIGQGDQPQHF TGTGCCAGCAGTCACATTGGACAGGGCGATCAGCCCCAGCATTTT
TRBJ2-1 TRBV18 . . CASSAARDSYNEQFF TGTGCCAGCTCTGCGGCCCGGGACTCCTACAATGAGCAGTTCTTC
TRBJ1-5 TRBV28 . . CASSRGGTVISGTVEHF TGTGCCAGCAGTAGGGGGGGGACCGTCATCAGCGGGACCGTTGAGCATTTT
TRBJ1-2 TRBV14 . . CASSQGQLGYTF TGTGCCAGCAGCCAGGGGCAGTTGGGCTACACCTTC
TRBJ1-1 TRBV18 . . CASSPAQKNTEAFF TGTGCCAGCTCACCCGCACAGAAGAACACTGAAGCTTTCTTT
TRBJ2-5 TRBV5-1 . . CASSLGAPEGLETQYF TGCGCCAGCAGCTTGGGGGCTCCAGAGGGTTTGGAGACCCAGTACTTC
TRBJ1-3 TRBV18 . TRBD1 CASSPGTGASGNTIYF TGTGCCAGCTCACCTGGGACAGGGGCCTCTGGAAACACCATATATTTT
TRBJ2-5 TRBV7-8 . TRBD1 CASSLGGRGRGETQYF TGTGCCAGCAGCTTAGGGGGCAGGGGGCGCGGAGAGACCCAGTACTTC
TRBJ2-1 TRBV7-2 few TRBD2 CASSFGSGAYNEQFF TGTGCCAGCAGCTTTGGTAGCGGGGCCTACAATGAGCAGTTCTTC
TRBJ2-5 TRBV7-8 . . CASSRIGGTQYF TGTGCCAGCAGCCGTATCGGGGGGACCCAGTACTTC
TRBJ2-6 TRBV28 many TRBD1 CASSQWDRALISSGANVLTF TGTGCCAGCAGTCAGTGGGACAGGGCTTTAATAAGCTCTGGGGCCAACGTCCTGACTTTC
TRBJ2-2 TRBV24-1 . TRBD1 CATSDTGGANTGELFF TGTGCCACCAGTGATACAGGGGGCGCGAACACCGGGGAGCTGTTTTTT
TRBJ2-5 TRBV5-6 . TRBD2 CASSLGAGGETQYF TGTGCCAGCAGCTTGGGCGCGGGAGGAGAGACCCAGTACTTC
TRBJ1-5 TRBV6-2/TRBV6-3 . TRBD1 CASSDPGQGTYQPQHF TGTGCCAGCAGTGACCCGGGACAGGGCACTTATCAGCCCCAGCATTTT
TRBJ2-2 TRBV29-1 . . CSVAKGSNTGELFF TGCAGCGTTGCTAAGGGGTCGAACACCGGGGAGCTGTTTTTT
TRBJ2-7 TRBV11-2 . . CASRPTGSYEQYF TGTGCCAGCAGACCGACAGGCTCCTACGAGCAGTACTTC
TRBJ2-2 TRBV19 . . CASSLLGSTGELFF TGTGCCAGTAGTCTCCTGGGGAGCACCGGGGAGCTGTTTTTT
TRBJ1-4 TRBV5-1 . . CASSFGGVDEKLFF TGCGCCAGCAGCTTTGGCGGGGTTGACGAAAAACTGTTTTTT
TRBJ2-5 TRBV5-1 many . CASSLTGREKTQYF TGCGCCAGCAGCTTGACAGGGAGAGAAAAGACCCAGTACTTC
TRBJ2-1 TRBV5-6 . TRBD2 CASSLRLAGYNEQFF TGTGCCAGCAGCTTGAGGCTAGCGGGGTACAATGAGCAGTTCTTC
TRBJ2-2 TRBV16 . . CASSQSKGLAGNTGELFF TGTGCCAGCAGCCAATCGAAAGGGCTAGCTGGGAACACCGGGGAGCTGTTTTTT
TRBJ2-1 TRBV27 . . CASSQSGGNEQFF TGTGCCAGCAGCCAATCCGGGGGCAATGAGCAGTTCTTC
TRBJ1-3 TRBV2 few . CARQSYGNTIYF TGTGCCAGACAGTCCTATGGAAACACCATATATTTT